This TCR beta chain derives from a study of beta chain features in type 1 diabetes. The overall study: Across every sample, 107,917,701 sorted cells were examined in total. Whole-study findings and limits: Across all four CD4+ subsets, people with type 1 diabetes showed modestly shorter TCRB CDR3s.

Worth noting for this clone: Its target is unknown.

All of the isolated RNA was reverse transcribed, so expressed TCRB transcripts were sequenced. Assay used: immunoSEQ multiplex PCR; TCRdb lists only in-frame clones, some missing. The sample holds around 600,000 clones, under 15% seen once. Trimming stripped 1 base from V and 4 bases from J, with 12 bases between. Germline loops: CDR1 SGHDT, CDR2 YYEEEE. CDR3 size: 15 residues. Sequencing used naive CD4+ T cells from blood. The chain is built from TRBV5-6 and TRBJ1-5; unclear D gene. The sequence was collected from a young man with type 1 diabetes. CDR3 loop: CASSLRAVGNQPQHF. The CDR3 DNA reads as TGTGCCAGCAGCTTGAGGGCAGTGGGGAATCAGCCCCAGCATTTT.